The 12 T cell receptor beta chains in this list originate from one sample, sequenced in a study of T cell repertoires in cytomegalovirus infection. TCRdb re-called the reads with MiXCR, one entry per CDR3 protein. The table includes some 250,000 distinct CDR3 sequences, over 8% detected once. Sequencing was done on a sample of PBMCs. The receptor source for this set is a human donor in good health (CMV status not recorded). Some clones in this sample may be carry-over from other donors' samples.

The rearrangement links TRBV7-9 to TRBJ2-4; D is unclear. V lost 5 bases and J 12 bases, leaving 17 bases between the germline ends. Germline CDR1 SEHNR, CDR2 FQNEAQ (reference sequence). CDR3 length: 13 residues. The DNA for the CDR3 is TGTGCCAGCAGCGAGGCCGGAAGGCCTTCTCAGTACTTC. Amino acids: CASSEAGRPSQYF. Full variable domain (rest looked up from reference TRBV7-9 and TRBJ2-4): DTGVSQNPRHKITKRGQNVTFRCDPISEHNRLYWYRQTLGQGPEFLTYFQNEAQLEKSRLLSDRFSAERPKGSFSTLEIQRTEQGDSAMYLCASSEAGRPSQYFGAGTRLSVL.

Only a few counts were recorded for this clonotype. A much bigger clone sits one base away, suggesting this may be a read error. V and J are TRBV6-2 or TRBV6-3 and TRBJ2-5; D ambiguous. The CDR3 is 10 residues long. The V gene's germline CDR1 is MNHEY and CDR2 SVGEGT. The V gene lost 4 bases and the J gene lost 5 bases, with 2 bases spanning the gap. The CDR3 bases are TGTGCCAGCAGTTTCGAGACCCAGTACTTC. Translation: CASSFETQYF.

The table lists this clonotype with a few counts. This chain joins TRBV28 and TRBJ1-2; 12 nucleotides line up with TRBD1. Germline CDR1 is MDHEN and CDR2 is SYDVKM. The CDR3 totals 19 residues. Germline trimming cut 6 bases from V and 5 bases from J; bases unmatched to any gene: 19. CDR3 coding DNA: TGTGCCAGCAGCTCAAGACCCGGGACAGGGGGCTCGACCCTTTATGGCTACACCTTC. Amino acid sequence: CASSSRPGTGGSTLYGYTF.

This clonotype occurred a few times. The chain is built from TRBV20-1 and TRBJ2-3; TRBD1 matches 7 bases. CDR1 and CDR2 from the germline V gene are DFQATT and SNEGSKA (reference sequence). V lost 6 bases to trimming and J lost 7 bases; unmatched junction nucleotides: 13. The CDR3 is 14 residues long. DNA of the CDR3: TGCAGTGCCCAGGGCCAGGGGGTACGTTATACGCAGTATTTT. It translates to CSAQGQGVRYTQYF.

This clonotype appeared many times. The chain employs TRBV7-2 and TRBJ2-1; D is uncertain. The CDR3 loop spans 15 amino acids. V lost 0 bases, J lost 1 base, and 7 bases lay in between. From germline, CDR1 is SGHTA and CDR2 FQGNSA. The CDR3 DNA reads TGTGCCAGCAGCTTAGCGGCTAGGTCCTACAATGAGCAGTTCTTC. This translates into CASSLAARSYNEQFF. The whole variable domain, filled in from reference TRBV7-2 and TRBJ2-1, reads GAGVSQSPSNKVTEKGKDVELRCDPISGHTALYWYRQSLGQGLEFLIYFQGNSAPDKSGLPSDRFSAERTGGSVSTLTIQRTQQEDSAVYLCASSLAARSYNEQFFGPGTRLTVL.

This clonotype has a count of ten or more. V and J are TRBV28 and TRBJ1-2; D remains ambiguous. V shed 10 bases and J shed 8 bases, with 20 bases lying between them. Germline assignment: CDR1 MDHEN and CDR2 SYDVKM. This CDR3 region has 13 residues. The CDR3 region has the DNA TGTGCCACCCCGCGCGGGGAACTGGGGGGCTACACCTTC. Amino acids: CATPRGELGGYTF.

This clonotype was observed many times. The J gene is TRBJ1-6, the V gene TRBV20-1, with D unclear. The length of the CDR3 is 8 residues. V was trimmed by 5 bases and J by 13 bases, leaving 3 bases between them. Germline V CDR1 and CDR2: DFQATT, SNEGSKA (reference sequence). The CDR3 here is CSAYPLHF. CDR3 in DNA: TGCAGTGCTTACCCCCTCCACTTT.

This clonotype was observed many times. The chain combines TRBV12-3 or TRBV12-4 with TRBJ2-3; a possible D gene is TRBD1 (6 bases). The germline V and J ends were trimmed by 5 bases and 2 bases, with 14 bases remaining between them. The CDR3 sequence is 15 residues long. The CDR3 DNA reads as TGTGCCAGCAGTACCCAGGGGTCCTCCACAGATACGCAGTATTTT. Translating it yields CASSTQGSSTDTQYF.

This chain uses TRBV7-9 with TRBJ2-7, with D perhaps TRBD2 (6 bases). The CDR3 is 14 amino acids. The V end lost 5 bases, the J end lost 7 bases, and 18 bases lay between the germline ends. Germline loops: CDR1 SEHNR, CDR2 FQNEAQ (reference sequence). CDR3 sequence: CASSLGLLNGEQYF. DNA of the CDR3: TGTGCCAGCAGCCTAGGACTACTAAATGGGGAGCAGTACTTC.

This clonotype was observed many times. This sequence joins TRBV7-2 and TRBJ1-1; D remains unclear. Germline CDR1 SGHTA, CDR2 FQGNSA. The CDR3 covers 14 residues. V was cut by 2 bases and J by 1 base, with 8 bases left in between. This CDR3 reads CASSLTRKNTEAFF. The CDR3 coding sequence is TGTGCCAGCAGCTTAACACGCAAGAACACTGAAGCTTTCTTT. The entire variable domain, with the rest obtained from reference TRBV7-2 and TRBJ1-1, is as follows: GAGVSQSPSNKVTEKGKDVELRCDPISGHTALYWYRQSLGQGLEFLIYFQGNSAPDKSGLPSDRFSAERTGGSVSTLTIQRTQQEDSAVYLCASSLTRKNTEAFFGQGTRLTVV.

This clonotype was recorded many times. The chain recombines TRBV5-1 with TRBJ1-1; possible D gene TRBD1, 6 bases. Looked up from germline, CDR1 is SGHRS and CDR2 is YFSETQ. V was cut by 1 base and J by 1 base, with 8 bases left in between. The CDR3 totals 14 residues. The CDR3 region is CASSLSGANTEAFF. Written as DNA, the CDR3 is TGCGCCAGCAGCTTGTCAGGGGCGAACACTGAAGCTTTCTTT.

The chain is built from TRBV12-3 or TRBV12-4 and TRBJ2-2; 13 bases align to TRBD2. The CDR3 covers 19 residues. After removal of 6 bases from V and 1 base from J, the junction contained 11 bases not matched to a gene. CDR3 sequence reads: CASRSRWGLAGLNTGELFF. The CDR3 coding sequence is TGTGCCAGCAGATCCCGTTGGGGACTAGCGGGGCTGAACACCGGGGAGCTGTTTTTT.